Listed below are T cell receptor beta chains from one sample, sequenced in a study of T cell repertoires in cytomegalovirus infection. TCRdb reprocessed the reads with MiXCR, giving one entry per CDR3 protein. The sample has about 530,000 distinct CDR3 sequences, approximately 26% seen once. Sequencing was carried out using PBMCs. These receptors all come from a human donor in good health (CMV status not recorded). Some clones in this sample may be carry-over from other donors' samples. Each CDR3 is given with its conserved first and last residue. D genes are given only for firm matches. Some rows mark clone size as missing; the rest say once, few, many or name a class of expanded clone.

D gene: -; V gene: TRBV18; J gene: TRBJ1-1; clone size: many; CDR3 protein: CASSPGNTEAFF; CDR3 DNA: TGTGCCAGCAGCCCAGGGAACACTGAAGCTTTCTTT
D gene: TRBD1; V gene: TRBV5-4; J gene: TRBJ1-2; clone size: -; CDR3 protein: CASRAEDRGHYGYTF; CDR3 DNA: TGTGCCAGCAGAGCGGAGGACAGGGGGCATTATGGCTACACCTTC
D gene: -; V gene: TRBV19; J gene: TRBJ2-1; clone size: -; CDR3 protein: CASNGQPGEQFF; CDR3 DNA: TGTGCCAGTAATGGTCAACCTGGGGAGCAGTTCTTC
D gene: -; V gene: TRBV7-2; J gene: TRBJ1-2; clone size: -; CDR3 protein: CASSFGGYRAVGYTF; CDR3 DNA: TGTGCCAGCAGCTTTGGAGGTTACAGGGCTGTTGGCTACACCTTC
D gene: -; V gene: TRBV27; J gene: TRBJ2-5; clone size: -; CDR3 protein: CASSRSRASAHQETQYF; CDR3 DNA: TGTGCCAGCAGTCGGTCGAGGGCTAGCGCACACCAAGAGACCCAGTACTTC
D gene: TRBD1; V gene: TRBV24-1; J gene: TRBJ2-2; clone size: few; CDR3 protein: CATSEGQSTGELFF; CDR3 DNA: TGTGCCACCAGTGAGGGACAGTCCACCGGGGAGCTGTTTTTT
D gene: -; V gene: TRBV7-8; J gene: TRBJ2-5; clone size: few; CDR3 protein: CASSLIVGETQYF; CDR3 DNA: TGTGCCAGCAGCTTAATCGTGGGGGAGACCCAGTACTTC
D gene: TRBD1; V gene: TRBV4-2; J gene: TRBJ1-2; clone size: many; CDR3 protein: CASSQEQGNGYGYTF; CDR3 DNA: TGTGCCAGCAGCCAAGAACAGGGGAACGGCTATGGCTACACCTTC
D gene: -; V gene: TRBV6-1; J gene: TRBJ1-2; clone size: -; CDR3 protein: CASSEHVYYGYTF; CDR3 DNA: TGTGCCAGCAGTGAACACGTTTACTATGGCTACACCTTC
D gene: -; V gene: TRBV20-1; J gene: TRBJ1-2; clone size: -; CDR3 protein: CSARVKANYGYTF; CDR3 DNA: TGCAGTGCGCGGGTTAAAGCTAACTATGGCTACACCTTC
D gene: -; V gene: TRBV23-1; J gene: TRBJ2-4; clone size: few; CDR3 protein: CASSQCTKLAKNIQYF; CDR3 DNA: TGCGCCAGCAGTCAATGCACTAAACTAGCCAAAAACATTCAGTACTTC
D gene: TRBD1; V gene: TRBV6-2/TRBV6-3; J gene: TRBJ1-5; clone size: -; CDR3 protein: CASTQTGTGNQPQHF; CDR3 DNA: TGTGCCAGCACTCAGACAGGGACAGGCAATCAGCCCCAGCATTTT
D gene: -; V gene: TRBV28; J gene: TRBJ1-4; clone size: many; CDR3 protein: CASSLLDTSTNEKLFF; CDR3 DNA: TGTGCCAGCAGTTTATTAGACACCTCAACTAATGAAAAACTGTTTTTT
D gene: TRBD2; V gene: TRBV5-1; J gene: TRBJ2-3; clone size: -; CDR3 protein: CASSSVAGGSADTQYF; CDR3 DNA: TGCGCCAGCAGCTCCGTAGCGGGAGGGAGCGCAGATACGCAGTATTTT
D gene: -; V gene: TRBV7-2; J gene: TRBJ2-2; clone size: many; CDR3 protein: CASSLVRGSGELFF; CDR3 DNA: TGTGCCAGCAGCTTAGTCCGGGGGTCCGGGGAGCTGTTTTTT
D gene: -; V gene: TRBV25-1; J gene: TRBJ2-2; clone size: -; CDR3 protein: CASSEVGGLAGELFF; CDR3 DNA: TGTGCCAGCAGTGAAGTCGGGGGGCTGGCCGGGGAGCTGTTTTTT
D gene: TRBD2; V gene: TRBV28; J gene: TRBJ2-7; clone size: -; CDR3 protein: CASSFPPGLAGVQSNYEQYF; CDR3 DNA: TGTGCCAGCAGTTTCCCCCCGGGGCTAGCGGGAGTCCAAAGCAACTACGAGCAGTACTTC
D gene: -; V gene: TRBV6-4; J gene: TRBJ2-3; clone size: many; CDR3 protein: CASSDSDSTDTQYF; CDR3 DNA: TGTGCCAGCAGTGACTCGGACAGCACAGATACGCAGTATTTT
D gene: TRBD1; V gene: TRBV6-5; J gene: TRBJ1-6; clone size: few; CDR3 protein: CASSNQGEGSPLHF; CDR3 DNA: TGTGCCAGCAGTAACCAGGGGGAGGGCTCACCCCTCCACTTT
D gene: -; V gene: TRBV7-8; J gene: TRBJ2-3; clone size: few; CDR3 protein: CASGSDIVRTDTQYF; CDR3 DNA: TGTGCCAGCGGGAGCGATATAGTCCGTACAGATACGCAGTATTTT
D gene: -; V gene: TRBV18; J gene: TRBJ1-1; clone size: few; CDR3 protein: CASSPGVETEAFF; CDR3 DNA: TGTGCCAGCTCACCAGGAGTGGAGACTGAAGCTTTCTTT
D gene: TRBD2; V gene: TRBV6-2/TRBV6-3; J gene: TRBJ2-5; clone size: few; CDR3 protein: CASRGTSGSQTQYF; CDR3 DNA: TGTGCCAGCAGGGGGACTAGCGGGAGTCAGACCCAGTACTTC
D gene: -; V gene: TRBV7-2; J gene: TRBJ1-1; clone size: -; CDR3 protein: CASSLQGTTNTEAFF; CDR3 DNA: TGTGCCAGCAGCTTACAAGGAACAACAAACACTGAAGCTTTCTTT
D gene: TRBD1; V gene: TRBV7-2; J gene: TRBJ1-3; clone size: few; CDR3 protein: CASSLGTGGFGNTIYF; CDR3 DNA: TGTGCCAGCAGCTTAGGGACAGGGGGCTTTGGAAACACCATATATTTT
D gene: TRBD1; V gene: TRBV7-3; J gene: TRBJ2-1; clone size: -; CDR3 protein: CASSLTGTGRDEQFF; CDR3 DNA: TGTGCCAGCAGCTTAACCGGGACAGGCAGGGATGAGCAGTTCTTC
D gene: TRBD2; V gene: TRBV28; J gene: TRBJ2-5; clone size: -; CDR3 protein: CATRIGLAGWETQYF; CDR3 DNA: TGTGCCACAAGAATAGGACTAGCGGGATGGGAGACCCAGTACTTC
D gene: -; V gene: TRBV6-2/TRBV6-3; J gene: TRBJ2-2; clone size: -; CDR3 protein: CASSPRGGPTGELFF; CDR3 DNA: TGTGCCAGCAGTCCCCGAGGGGGGCCCACCGGGGAGCTGTTTTTT
D gene: -; V gene: TRBV19; J gene: TRBJ1-5; clone size: -; CDR3 protein: CASNREPNQPQHF; CDR3 DNA: TGTGCCAGCAACAGGGAACCTAATCAGCCCCAGCATTTT
D gene: TRBD2; V gene: TRBV19; J gene: TRBJ2-2; clone size: few; CDR3 protein: CASSIGVGRELNGELFF; CDR3 DNA: TGTGCCAGTAGTATCGGGGTAGGGCGGGAGTTGAACGGGGAGCTGTTTTTT
D gene: TRBD1; V gene: TRBV19; J gene: TRBJ1-5; clone size: -; CDR3 protein: CASSSRDRDSNQPRHF; CDR3 DNA: TGTGCCAGTAGTTCCCGGGACAGGGATAGCAATCAGCCCCGGCATTTT
D gene: -; V gene: TRBV18; J gene: TRBJ2-3; clone size: -; CDR3 protein: CASTLASDTQYF; CDR3 DNA: TGTGCCAGCACACTAGCCTCAGATACGCAGTATTTT
D gene: TRBD2; V gene: TRBV4-1; J gene: TRBJ2-3; clone size: many; CDR3 protein: CASSQDFGGGPSDTQYF; CDR3 DNA: TGCGCCAGCAGCCAAGATTTTGGGGGAGGGCCCTCAGATACGCAGTATTTT
D gene: -; V gene: TRBV5-1; J gene: TRBJ1-3; clone size: -; CDR3 protein: CASSFAGYGNTIYF; CDR3 DNA: TGCGCCAGCAGCTTTGCCGGTTATGGAAACACCATATATTTT
D gene: -; V gene: TRBV5-1; J gene: TRBJ1-4; clone size: -; CDR3 protein: CASKASRDAKGEKLFF; CDR3 DNA: TGCGCCAGCAAGGCGTCCCGGGACGCTAAGGGCGAAAAACTGTTTTTT
D gene: -; V gene: TRBV27; J gene: TRBJ2-7; clone size: many; CDR3 protein: CASSFEGVAYEQYF; CDR3 DNA: TGTGCCAGCAGTTTTGAGGGGGTAGCCTACGAGCAGTACTTC